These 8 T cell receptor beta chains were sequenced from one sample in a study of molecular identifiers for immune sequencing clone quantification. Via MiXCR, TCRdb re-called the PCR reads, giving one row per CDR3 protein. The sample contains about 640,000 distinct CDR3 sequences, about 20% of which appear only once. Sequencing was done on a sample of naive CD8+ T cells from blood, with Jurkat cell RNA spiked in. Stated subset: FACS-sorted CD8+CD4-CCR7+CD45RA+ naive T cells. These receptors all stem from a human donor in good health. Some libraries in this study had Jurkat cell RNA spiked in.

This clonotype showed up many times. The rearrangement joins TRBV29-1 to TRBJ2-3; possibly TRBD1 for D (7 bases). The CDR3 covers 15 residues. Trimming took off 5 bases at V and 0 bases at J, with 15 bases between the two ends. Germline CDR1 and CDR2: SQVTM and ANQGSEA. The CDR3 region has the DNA TGCAGCGTTTCTCCGACAGGGAGGAGCACAGATACGCAGTATTTT. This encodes CSVSPTGRSTDTQYF.

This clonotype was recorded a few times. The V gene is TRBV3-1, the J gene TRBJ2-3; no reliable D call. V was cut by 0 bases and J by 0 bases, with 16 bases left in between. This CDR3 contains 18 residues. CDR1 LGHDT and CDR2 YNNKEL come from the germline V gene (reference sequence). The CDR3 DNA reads TGTGCCAGCAGCCAAGAAGAACTCCTAGGGAAGAGCACAGATACGCAGTATTTT. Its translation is CASSQEELLGKSTDTQYF.

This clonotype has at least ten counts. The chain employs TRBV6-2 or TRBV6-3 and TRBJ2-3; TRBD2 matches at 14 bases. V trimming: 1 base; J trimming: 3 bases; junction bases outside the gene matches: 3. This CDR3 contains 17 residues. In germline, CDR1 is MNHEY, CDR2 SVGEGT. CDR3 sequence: CASSYYGLAGGTDTQYF. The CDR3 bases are TGTGCCAGCAGTTACTACGGACTAGCGGGAGGAACAGATACGCAGTATTTT.

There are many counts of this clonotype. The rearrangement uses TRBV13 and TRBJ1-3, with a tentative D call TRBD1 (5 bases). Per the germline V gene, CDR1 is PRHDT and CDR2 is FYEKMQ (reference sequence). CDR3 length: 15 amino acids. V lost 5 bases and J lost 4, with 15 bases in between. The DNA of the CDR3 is TGTGCCAGCAGCCCTGGGGCGCCCGACGGAAACACCATATATTTT. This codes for CASSPGAPDGNTIYF.

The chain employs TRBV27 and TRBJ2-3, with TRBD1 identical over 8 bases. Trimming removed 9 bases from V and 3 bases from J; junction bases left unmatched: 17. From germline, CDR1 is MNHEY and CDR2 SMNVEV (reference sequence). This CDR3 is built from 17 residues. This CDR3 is CASPPNRGINSTDTQYF. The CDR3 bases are TGTGCCAGTCCGCCGAACAGGGGGATAAATTCTACAGATACGCAGTATTTT.

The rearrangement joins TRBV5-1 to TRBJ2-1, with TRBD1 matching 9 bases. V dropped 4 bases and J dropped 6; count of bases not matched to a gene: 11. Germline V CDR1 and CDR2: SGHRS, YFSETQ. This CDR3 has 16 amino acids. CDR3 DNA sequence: TGCGCCAGCAGCCAGCTGGCGGACAGGGGTGGCAATGAGCAGTTCTTC. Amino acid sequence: CASSQLADRGGNEQFF.

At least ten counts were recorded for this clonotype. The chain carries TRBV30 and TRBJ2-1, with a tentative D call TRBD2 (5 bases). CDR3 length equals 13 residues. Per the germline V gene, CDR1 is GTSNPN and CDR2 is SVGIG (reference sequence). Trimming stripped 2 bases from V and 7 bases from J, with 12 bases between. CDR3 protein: CAWSPGLGNEQFF. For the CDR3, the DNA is TGTGCCTGGAGTCCAGGACTGGGGAATGAGCAGTTCTTC.

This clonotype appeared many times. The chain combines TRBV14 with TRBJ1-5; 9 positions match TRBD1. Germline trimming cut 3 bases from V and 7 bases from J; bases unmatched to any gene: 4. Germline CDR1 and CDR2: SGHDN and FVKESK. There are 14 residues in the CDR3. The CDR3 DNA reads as TGTGCCAGCAGCCATGGAGGACAGGGGCAGCCCCAGCATTTT. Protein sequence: CASSHGGQGQPQHF.